The clone carrying this T cell receptor (beta chain) occurred a few times. The antigen remains undetermined. Constant-segment primers served in 5'RACE that generated TCR alpha and TCR beta cDNA libraries bearing sample barcodes and UMIs. One entry per CDR3 protein, called by TCRdb with MiXCR from the 5' RACE reads. Found here are 350,000 to 450,000 distinct CDR3 sequences, approximately 27% of them singletons; the top ten hold approximately 13%. This specimen comes from a study of T-cell memory formation after mild COVID-19. Study findings and constraints: Balance between CD4 and CD8 was seen in clones contracting day 15 to 85, and a CD4+ lean was seen in later expanders.

The germline CDR1 and CDR2 sequences are SNHLY and FYNNEI. The CDR3 contains 15 residues. J lost 4 bases, V lost 4 bases, and 7 bases had no gene match. The chain links TRBV2 to TRBJ2-1, with TRBD2 matching over 7 bases. Sequencing input: PBMCs or a T cell subset sorted from them (not recorded which). This sequence was found in an adult woman who had mild COVID-19 (a few samples of this study predate the infection). Cell type and time point are not known. The CDR3 reads CASSAQRGPYNEQFF. In nucleotides, the CDR3 is TGTGCCAGCAGTGCCCAGCGGGGTCCGTACAATGAGCAGTTCTTC. Supplemented by reference TRBV2 and TRBJ2-1, the full variable domain reads EPEVTQTPSHQVTQMGQEVILRCVPISNHLYFYWYRQILGQKVEFLVSFYNNEISEKSEIFDDQFSVERPDGSNFTLKIRSTKLEDSAMYFCASSAQRGPYNEQFFGPGTRLTVL.